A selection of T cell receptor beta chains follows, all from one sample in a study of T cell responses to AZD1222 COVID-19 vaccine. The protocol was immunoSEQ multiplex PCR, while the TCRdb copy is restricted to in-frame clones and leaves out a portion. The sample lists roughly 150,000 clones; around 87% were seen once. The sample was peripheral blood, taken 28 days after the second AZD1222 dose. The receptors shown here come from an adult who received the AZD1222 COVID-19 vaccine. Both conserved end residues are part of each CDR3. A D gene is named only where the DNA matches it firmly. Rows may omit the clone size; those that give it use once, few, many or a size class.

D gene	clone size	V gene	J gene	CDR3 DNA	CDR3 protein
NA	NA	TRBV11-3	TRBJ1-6	TGTGCCAGCAGCCTTCATAATTCACCCCTCCACTTT	CASSLHNSPLHF
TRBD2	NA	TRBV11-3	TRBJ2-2	TGTGCCAGCAGCGACCGGACTAGCGCTGGGAACACCGGGGAGCTGTTTTTT	CASSDRTSAGNTGELFF
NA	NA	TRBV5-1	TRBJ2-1	TGCGCCAGCTCGGAGTCGCGCGGGCTATACAATGAGCAGTTCTTC	CASSESRGLYNEQFF
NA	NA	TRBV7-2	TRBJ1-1	TGTGCCAGCAGCTTAGCCCAGACAGTGAACACTGAAGCTTTCTTT	CASSLAQTVNTEAFF
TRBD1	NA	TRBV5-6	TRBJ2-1	TGTGCCAGCAGCTCCTCGGGACAGATCTACAATGAGCAGTTCTTC	CASSSSGQIYNEQFF
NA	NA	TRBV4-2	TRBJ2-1	TGTGCCAGCAGCCAAGGGACTTTCTATGAGCAGTTCTTC	CASSQGTFYEQFF
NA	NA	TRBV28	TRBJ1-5	TGTGCCAGCACTCCCAGGGTCCGACCCCAGCATTTT	CASTPRVRPQHF
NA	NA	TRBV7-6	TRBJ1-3	TGTGCCAGCAACCCAGGCACTGGAAACACCATATATTTT	CASNPGTGNTIYF
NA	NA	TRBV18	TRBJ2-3	TGTGCCAGCTCACCGCCTAGCAGTGCAGATACGCAGTATTTT	CASSPPSSADTQYF
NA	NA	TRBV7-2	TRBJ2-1	TGTGCCAGCAGCTTAGCGCTAGGTCCCAATGAGCAGTTCTTC	CASSLALGPNEQFF
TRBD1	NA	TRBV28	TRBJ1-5	TGTGCCAGCAGTTTGGGACAGAATCAGCCCCAGCATTTT	CASSLGQNQPQHF
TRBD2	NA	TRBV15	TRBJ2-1	TGTGCCACCAGCAGCTTGTCGGGACTAGCCTTCAATGAGCAGTTCTTC	CATSSLSGLAFNEQFF
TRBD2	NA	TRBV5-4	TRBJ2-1	TGTGCCAGCAGCTTAGGTGGGGCTAGCGGGAGCAATGAGCAGTTCTTC	CASSLGGASGSNEQFF
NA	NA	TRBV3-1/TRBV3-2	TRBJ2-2	TGTGCCAGCAGCCCTGCCAGGTGGACCGGGGAGCTGTTTTTT	CASSPARWTGELFF
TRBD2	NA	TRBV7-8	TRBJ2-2	TGTGCCAGCAGGTTGATAGCGGGAGGAGGCACCGGGGAGCTGTTTTTT	CASRLIAGGGTGELFF
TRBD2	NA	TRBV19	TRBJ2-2	TGTGCCAGTACTACGGGAGGCCGGGTTACCGGGGAGCTGTTTTTT	CASTTGGRVTGELFF
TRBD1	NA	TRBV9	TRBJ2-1	TGTGCCAGCAGCGCCCGGGACAGGGTCCCCAATGAGCAGTTCTTC	CASSARDRVPNEQFF
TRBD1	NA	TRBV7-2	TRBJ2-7	TGTGCCAGCAGCTTAATGTGGGACAGGGGAAACGAGCAGTACTTC	CASSLMWDRGNEQYF
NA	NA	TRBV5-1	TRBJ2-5	TGCGCCAGCCGCTGGTCCACCAAAGAGACCCAGTACTTC	CASRWSTKETQYF
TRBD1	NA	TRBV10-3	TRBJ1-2	TGTGCCATCAGTACCTCGGGACAGGGGACGGGGAACTATGGCTACACCTTC	CAISTSGQGTGNYGYTF
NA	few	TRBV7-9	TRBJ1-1	TGTGCCAGCAGCTTAGGGGCACATATTGAAGCTTTCTTT	CASSLGAHIEAFF
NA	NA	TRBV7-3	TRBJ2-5	TGTGCCAGCAGCTCCTCCATCCAAGAGACCCAGTACTTC	CASSSSIQETQYF
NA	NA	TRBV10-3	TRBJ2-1	TGTGCCATCAGTGAGTCGGGAGGGACAGCTTACAATGAGCAGTTCTTC	CAISESGGTAYNEQFF
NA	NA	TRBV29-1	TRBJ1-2	TGCAGCGTTGGTCTTGTGGAGGGCTATGGCTACACCTTC	CSVGLVEGYGYTF
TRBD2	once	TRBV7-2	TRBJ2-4	TGTGCCAGCAGCCTTACGCGGGAGGGCGTTCAGTACTTC	CASSLTREGVQYF
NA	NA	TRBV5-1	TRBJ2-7	TGCGCCAGCAGCTTGGCGGGCTTTACCTACGAGCAGTACTTC	CASSLAGFTYEQYF
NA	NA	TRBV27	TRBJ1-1	TGTGCCAGCAGCCTAGGGATGCTGAACACTGAAGCTTTCTTT	CASSLGMLNTEAFF
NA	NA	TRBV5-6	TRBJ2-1	TGTGCCAGCGGGGGCACTGCGAGACCTAGTAACAATGAGCAGTTCTTC	CASGGTARPSNNEQFF
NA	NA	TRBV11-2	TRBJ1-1	TGTGCCAGCAGCTCACAGGGTAGCACTGAAGCTTTCTTT	CASSSQGSTEAFF
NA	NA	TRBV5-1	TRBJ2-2	TGCGCCAGCAGCTTCAACACCTTCACCGGGGAGCTGTTTTTT	CASSFNTFTGELFF
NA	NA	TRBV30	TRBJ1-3	TGTGCCTGGAGTGCTTTACCCAGCGCGAGAAACACCATATATTTT	CAWSALPSARNTIYF
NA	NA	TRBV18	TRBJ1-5	TGTGCCAGCTCACTTACAGATAGCAATCAGCCCCAGCATTTT	CASSLTDSNQPQHF
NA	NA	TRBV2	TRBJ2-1	TGTGCCAGCACCCTCTCCGGGGGATCGGGGAATGAGCAGTTCTTC	CASTLSGGSGNEQFF
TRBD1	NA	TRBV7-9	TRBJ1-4	TGTGCCAGCAGCTTAGACCGTACAGGGGGCGAGGAGAGGCTGTTTTTT	CASSLDRTGGEERLFF
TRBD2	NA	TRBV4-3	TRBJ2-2	TGCGCCAGCAGCCCCCGACTAGCGGGAGGAGCCGGGGAGCTGTTTTTT	CASSPRLAGGAGELFF
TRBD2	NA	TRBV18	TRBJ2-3	TGTGCCAGCTCACCACGGACTAGCGGGAGGACAGATACGCAGTATTTT	CASSPRTSGRTDTQYF
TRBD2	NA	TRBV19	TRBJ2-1	TGTGCCAGTACTTCCAGGGACTACTACAATGAGCAGTTCTTC	CASTSRDYYNEQFF
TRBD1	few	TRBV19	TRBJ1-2	TGTGCCAGTAGTATGGGACAGGGGGCCTATGGCTACACCTTC	CASSMGQGAYGYTF
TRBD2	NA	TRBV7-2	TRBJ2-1	TGTGCCAGCAGCTCCAGCGGGAGTGTCTCCTACAATGAGCAGTTCTTC	CASSSSGSVSYNEQFF
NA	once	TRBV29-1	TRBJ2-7	TGCAGCGTCGGCCCGAACAGGGATCGCTACGAGCAGTACTTC	CSVGPNRDRYEQYF
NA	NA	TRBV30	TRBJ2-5	TGTGCCTGGAGTGGTCGGACAGTACCCCAAGAGACCCAGTACTTC	CAWSGRTVPQETQYF
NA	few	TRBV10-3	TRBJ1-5	TGTGCCATCAGTGAAGGACGGAGCAATCAGCCCCAGCATTTT	CAISEGRSNQPQHF
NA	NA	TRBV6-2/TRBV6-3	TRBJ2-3	TGTGCCAGCAGTGTACGAGGCACAGATACGCAGTATTTT	CASSVRGTDTQYF
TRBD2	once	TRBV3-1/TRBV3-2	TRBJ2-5	TGTGCCAGCAGCCGCCTAGCGGGAGGGGTCGAGACCCAGTACTTC	CASSRLAGGVETQYF
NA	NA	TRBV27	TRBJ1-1	TGTGCCAGCAGGTCTCCCTCAGGTCTAAACACTGGAGCTTTCTTT	CASRSPSGLNTGAFF
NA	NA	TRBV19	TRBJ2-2	TGTGCCAGTAGTATCGGACTTGACACCGGGGAGCTGTTTTTT	CASSIGLDTGELFF
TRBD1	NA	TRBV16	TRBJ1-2	TGTGCCAGCAGCCAATGGGAGGGACAGCCGGTCACCTTC	CASSQWEGQPVTF
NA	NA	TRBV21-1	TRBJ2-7	TGTGCCAGCAGCAAGGGGGTATACGAGCAGTACTTC	CASSKGVYEQYF
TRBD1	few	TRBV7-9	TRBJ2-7	TGTGCCAGCAGCGCCCGACAGGGGCTAAGCGAGCAGTACTTC	CASSARQGLSEQYF
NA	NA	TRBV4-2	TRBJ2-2	TGTGCCAGCAGCCAAGGCCAGTCTGGGGGTTTGTACACCGGGGAGCTGTTTTTT	CASSQGQSGGLYTGELFF
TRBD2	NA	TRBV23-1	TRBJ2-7	TGCGCCAGCAGTCTTCTGGACCCGGGACCGAGGACTAGCGGGGCCTCCTACGAGCAGTACTTC	CASSLLDPGPRTSGASYEQYF
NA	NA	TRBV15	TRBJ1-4	TGTGCCACCAGCAGAAATATGCAAGGGGGTAATGAAAAACTGTTTTTT	CATSRNMQGGNEKLFF
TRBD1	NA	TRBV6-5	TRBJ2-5	TGTGCCAGCAGACCAGACAGGGGATTTTCAGAGACCCAGTACTTC	CASRPDRGFSETQYF
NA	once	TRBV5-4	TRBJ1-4	TGTGCCGGGCGTGTGGAAGTCCTTGCATCTAATGAAAAACTGTTTTTT	CAGRVEVLASNEKLFF
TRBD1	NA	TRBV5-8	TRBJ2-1	TGTGCCAGCAGCTTGGCCGCCAGGGGGACGAATGAGCAGTTCTTC	CASSLAARGTNEQFF
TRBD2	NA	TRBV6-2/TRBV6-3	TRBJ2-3	TGTGCCAGCAGTCGACTAGCGGGAGAACAAGATACGCAGTATTTT	CASSRLAGEQDTQYF
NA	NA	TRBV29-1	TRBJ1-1	TGCAGCGCCGCGACAGGCACTGAAGCTTTCTTT	CSAATGTEAFF
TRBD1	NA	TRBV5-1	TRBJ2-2	TGCGCCAGCAGATTTGACAGGGGGCGCGGGGAGCTGTTTTTT	CASRFDRGRGELFF
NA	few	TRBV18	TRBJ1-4	TGTGCCAGCTCCCGCGGTGGCGGTGAAAAACTGTTTTTT	CASSRGGGEKLFF